The entry below gives a single T cell receptor (beta chain) sequence along with its context. The antigen is unknown. Libraries were prepared by immunoSEQ multiplex PCR; TCRdb keeps only in-frame clonotypes and omits some of them. The sample has about 45,000 clones, over 75% seen once. Germline assignment: CDR1 GTSNPN and CDR2 SVGIG (reference sequence). The CDR3 sequence is 16 residues long. The V gene end was trimmed by 0 bases and the J gene end by 4 bases; junction bases not matched to a gene: 4. This entry belongs to a study of graft-versus-host responses after intestinal transplantation. General study points: Allografts carried high graft-versus-host to host-versus-graft clonal ratios in patients having graft-donor T cell macrochimerism. Recipient marrow showed GvH clones, some seen first in ileum or blood. Researchers found peak circulating GvH clone levels linked to early post-transplant HvG declines.

V is TRBV30 and J is TRBJ2-5; 14 bases agree with TRBD2. The material was PBMCs, obtained 524 days after transplant. This receptor was identified in a human patient who received an intestinal transplant, so some T cells may come from the graft donor. The CDR3 sequence is CAWSVTGTSGRETQYF. The CDR3 nucleotides read TGTGCCTGGAGTGTAACCGGGACTAGCGGGAGAGAGACCCAGTACTTC.